This T cell receptor beta chain emerged from a study of cytomegalovirus exposure and HLA in healthy donors. Overall study results and limits: A subsequent analysis found that TCR clusters from the first cohort also tended to co-occur in the approximately 130 validation repertoires, with about 95% of cluster scores above 0.

Turning to this clone: Its target is not known.

Produced via immunoSEQ multiplex PCR; TCRdb's table is partial and in-frame only. The sample has about 140,000 clones, 70% to 90% seen once. CDR1 is SNHLY, CDR2 FYNNEI, per germline. The CDR3 has 16 residues. Trimming removed 5 bases from V and 4 bases from J; junction bases left unmatched: 11. Material: PBMCs. The clonotype comes from a woman under 40 in good health and CMV-seronegative. The chain uses TRBV2 and TRBJ1-5, with TRBD1 identical over 7 bases. CDR3 sequence: CASSRDSRGGNQPQHF. CDR3 DNA: TGTGCCAGCAGTCGGGACAGTCGGGGGGGTAATCAGCCCCAGCATTTT.